One and the same sample provided the 22 T cell receptor beta chains below, sequenced in a study of T-cell reconstitution after alpha-beta-depleted transplantation in children. Using unique molecular identifiers, the investigators prepared the TCRbeta library. TCRdb reprocessed the PCR reads with MiXCR, giving one entry per CDR3 protein. The sample yields hundreds of thousands of distinct CDR3 sequences, roughly a tenth seen once. The specimen was PBMCs, collected before TCRalphabeta/CD19-depleted stem cell transplant. The origin of the receptors is a child under two years old with acute myeloid leukemia, due to receive a stem cell transplant.

This clonotype showed up many times. The CDR3 DNA reads as TGTGCCAGCAGCAAAGGGGGCAATGAGCAGTTCTTC. Amino acids: CASSKGGNEQFF. The V and J genes are TRBV21-1 and TRBJ2-1. TRBV21-1 is annotated as a pseudogene. There are 12 residues in the CDR3.

This chain links TRBV20-1 with TRBJ2-2, with 11 bases matching TRBD2. The length of the CDR3 is 17 residues. Trimming at V came to 4 bases and at J to 3 bases, leaving 10 bases not matched to a gene. Germline assignment: CDR1 DFQATT and CDR2 SNEGSKA (reference sequence). CDR3 sequence (DNA): TGCAGTGCTACCACCCGTAGCGGGAGGGGACACACCGGGGAGCTGTTTTTT. It yields the protein CSATTRSGRGHTGELFF.

This clonotype was picked up many times. The chain combines TRBV3-1 with TRBJ2-3; D gene unclear. Trimming left V 3 bases short and J 6 bases short, with 7 bases between. The CDR3 runs 12 residues. Per the germline V gene, CDR1 is LGHDT and CDR2 is YNNKEL (reference sequence). The CDR3 DNA sequence: TGTGCCAGCAGCCAGTTAGGTGATACGCAGTATTTT. It encodes CASSQLGDTQYF.

This clonotype has ten or more counts. CDR3 sequence reads: CASSTTGFGRNQPQHF. The CDR3 DNA reads as TGTGCCAGCAGTACTACAGGGTTTGGGCGCAATCAGCCCCAGCATTTT. The chain employs TRBV28 and TRBJ1-5; maybe TRBD1 (6 bases). With 5 bases removed from V and 2 bases from J, the gap between germline ends came to 16 bases. CDR1 MDHEN and CDR2 SYDVKM come from the germline V gene. The CDR3 extends over 16 amino acids.

The chain recombines TRBV27 with TRBJ2-1; TRBD2 matches at 7 bases. CDR1 is MNHEY and CDR2 is SMNVEV in the germline V gene (reference sequence). The J segment lost 7 bases and the V segment lost 6 bases, leaving 18 bases of the junction unmatched. This CDR3 comprises 17 residues. CDR3 nucleotide sequence: TGTGCCAGCAGCCGCCCGGGGGAGGGTTTAGTGGGTAATGAGCAGTTCTTC. Protein sequence: CASSRPGEGLVGNEQFF.

This clonotype was observed at least ten times. The chain combines TRBV18 with TRBJ1-1; D perhaps matches TRBD1 (6 bases). Deletions cut 3 bases from V and 4 bases from J, with 12 bases between. Germline V gene data show CDR1 as KGHSH and CDR2 as LQKENI. CDR3 length: 14 residues. The CDR3 loop reads CASSPDSSFTEAFF. The CDR3 nucleotides are TGTGCCAGCTCACCGGACAGTTCCTTCACTGAAGCTTTCTTT.

The chain recombines TRBV5-1 with TRBJ2-7, with 9 bases matching TRBD1. V was clipped by 5 bases and J by 6 bases; unmatched bases: 15. The CDR3 loop spans 16 amino acids. Germline V gene lookup returns CDR1 SGHRS and CDR2 YFSETQ. CDR3 coding DNA: TGCGCCAGCAGGCCCGGACCGGGACAGGGTTATCCCGAGCAGTACTTC. This encodes CASRPGPGQGYPEQYF.

This clonotype was detected only a few times. The CDR3 coding sequence is TGTGCCAGCAGACAGGGTTGGGGCAAGGCACAAGAGACCCAGTACTTC. Protein product: CASRQGWGKAQETQYF. This chain links TRBV27 with TRBJ2-5; weak D call: TRBD1 (6 bases). The germline V gene encodes CDR1 MNHEY and CDR2 SMNVEV (reference sequence). This CDR3 is built from 16 residues. V lost 6 bases, J lost 2 bases, and 19 bases lay in between.

This clonotype was recorded many times. V gene TRBV25-1 combines with J gene TRBJ1-1; D not resolved. V lost 3 bases, J lost 0 bases, and 8 bases lay in between. Germline loops: CDR1 MGHDK, CDR2 SYGVNS. There are 14 residues in the CDR3. CDR3 coding DNA: TGTGCCAGCAGTGACGAACTTCTGAACACTGAAGCTTTCTTT. Protein product: CASSDELLNTEAFF.

The table lists this clonotype with a few counts. The V and J genes are TRBV28 and TRBJ1-3; D gene ambiguous. V was trimmed by 6 bases and J by 2 bases, leaving 14 bases between them. Germline V gene lookup returns CDR1 MDHEN and CDR2 SYDVKM. The CDR3 contains 15 residues. The CDR3 DNA is TGTGCCAGCAGCAGAGGCGTATCTCCTGGAAACACCATATATTTT. It codes for CASSRGVSPGNTIYF. The full variable domain, rest sourced from reference TRBV28 and TRBJ1-3, is DVKVTQSSRYLVKRTGEKVFLECVQDMDHENMFWYRQDPGLGLRLIYFSYDVKMKEKGDIPEGYSVSREKKERFSLILESASTNQTSMYLCASSRGVSPGNTIYFGEGSWLTVV.

The table lists this clonotype with many counts. The chain couples TRBV10-3 to TRBJ1-5, with TRBD1 matching 8 bases. The CDR3 runs 15 residues. Trimming took 3 bases from V and 1 from J; bases not matched to a gene: 2. Germline assignment: CDR1 ENHRY and CDR2 SYGVKD. Written as DNA, the CDR3 is TGTGCCATCAGTGATCAGGGGGCGAGCAATCAGCCCCAGCATTTT. Protein sequence: CAISDQGASNQPQHF.

This clonotype was detected ten times or more. The chain combines TRBV12-3 or TRBV12-4 with TRBJ1-1; the D is unclear. With 0 bases removed from V and 8 bases from J, the gap between germline ends came to 4 bases. This CDR3 comprises 11 residues. CDR3 nucleotides: TGTGCCAGCAGTTTAGCAAACGAAGCTTTCTTT. This translates into CASSLANEAFF.

The sample holds many counts of this clonotype. The chain has TRBV7-2 and TRBJ1-6; D remains ambiguous. The CDR3 spans 14 residues. Trimming cost V 1 base and J 4 bases, with 5 bases left between them. The germline V gene has CDR1 SGHTA and CDR2 FQGNSA. The CDR3 nucleotides read TGTGCCAGCAGCTTAGAGGTTTATAATTCACCCCTCCACTTT. It codes for CASSLEVYNSPLHF.

The chain uses TRBV7-2 and TRBJ1-5, with D possibly being TRBD1 (5 bases). The germline V gene has CDR1 SGHTA and CDR2 FQGNSA. The CDR3 is made up of 14 amino acids. Trimming cost V 4 bases and J 9 bases, with 16 bases left between them. CDR3 sequence (DNA): TGTGCCAGCAGCTCGGGGGGGTCTTTTTTGCCCCAGCATTTT. Its translation: CASSSGGSFLPQHF.

J is TRBJ2-5 and V is TRBV9; 7 bases match TRBD2. This CDR3 has 17 amino acids. Germline V gene lookup returns CDR1 SGDLS and CDR2 YYNGEE. J gave up 5 bases and V 3 bases, and 16 bases lay outside the gene matches. DNA of the CDR3: TGTGCCAGCAGCGGCCCTAGCGGCGCCACAACATGGGAGACCCAGTACTTC. It codes for CASSGPSGATTWETQYF.

This clonotype was found a few times. The chain uses TRBV29-1 and TRBJ2-3, with TRBD1 identical over 10 bases. The J segment lost 2 bases and the V segment lost 6 bases, leaving 2 bases of the junction unmatched. CDR1 and CDR2 (germline): SQVTM, ANQGSEA. CDR3 size: 13 residues. Written as DNA, the CDR3 is TGCAGCGTGGGACAGGGGTTCACAGATACGCAGTATTTT. Translated, it gives CSVGQGFTDTQYF.

V is TRBV28 and J is TRBJ2-1; possibly TRBD1 for D (5 bases). Per the germline V gene, CDR1 is MDHEN and CDR2 is SYDVKM. Deletions cut 8 bases from V and 2 bases from J, with 7 bases between. This CDR3 comprises 12 residues. CDR3 nucleotides: TGTGCCAGCGCAGGGCCCTACAATGAGCAGTTCTTC. It is translated as CASAGPYNEQFF.

Ten or more counts support this clonotype. CDR3 nucleotides: TGCAGTGCTAGAGTTACGGGGAATGAAAAACTGTTTTTT. Its translation is CSARVTGNEKLFF. The chain employs TRBV20-1 and TRBJ1-4; no clear D gene. Germline CDR1 reads DFQATT; CDR2 reads SNEGSKA (reference sequence). The CDR3 has 13 residues. Trimming took 1 base from V and 5 from J, leaving 8 bases between them.

This clonotype was picked up many times. This rearrangement joins TRBV7-3 to TRBJ2-1, with D hard to call. This CDR3 contains 13 residues. Germline-derived CDR1 and CDR2 are SGHTA and FQGTGA. V was cut by 5 bases and J by 9 bases, with 14 bases left in between. This chain's CDR3 is CASSELGRGEQFF. The CDR3 DNA is TGTGCCAGCAGCGAGTTAGGGCGCGGTGAGCAGTTCTTC.

This clonotype was detected ten times or more. The genes are TRBV4-1 and TRBJ1-3, with 7 bases identical to TRBD1. The CDR3 is 19 amino acids. Per germline, CDR1 MGHRA and CDR2 YSYEKL. Trimming removed 0 bases from V and 0 bases from J; junction bases left unmatched: 11. This chain's CDR3 is CASSQDMGQRTISGNTIYF. In DNA form, the CDR3 reads TGCGCCAGCAGCCAAGATATGGGACAGAGAACGATCTCTGGAAACACCATATATTTT.

In its sample, this clonotype was seen many times. V is TRBV7-9 and J is TRBJ1-1, with D possibly matching TRBD1 (5 bases). Germline loops: CDR1 SEHNR, CDR2 FQNEAQ (reference sequence). With 10 bases removed from V and 0 bases from J, the gap between germline ends came to 18 bases. CDR3 length: 15 amino acids. The CDR3 sequence: CATQVIRALNTEAFF. CDR3 sequence (DNA): TGTGCCACCCAAGTTATCAGGGCCTTGAACACTGAAGCTTTCTTT.

At least ten counts were recorded for this clonotype. The chain joins TRBV7-8 to TRBJ1-4; the match to TRBD1 covers 9 bases. The CDR3 contains 17 residues. In germline, CDR1 is SGHVS, CDR2 FQNEAQ. V dropped 1 base and J dropped 8; count of bases not matched to a gene: 11. The CDR3 spells CASSLDGTGTGREKLFF. The CDR3 DNA follows: TGTGCCAGCAGCTTAGATGGTACGGGGACAGGGAGGGAAAAACTGTTTTTT.